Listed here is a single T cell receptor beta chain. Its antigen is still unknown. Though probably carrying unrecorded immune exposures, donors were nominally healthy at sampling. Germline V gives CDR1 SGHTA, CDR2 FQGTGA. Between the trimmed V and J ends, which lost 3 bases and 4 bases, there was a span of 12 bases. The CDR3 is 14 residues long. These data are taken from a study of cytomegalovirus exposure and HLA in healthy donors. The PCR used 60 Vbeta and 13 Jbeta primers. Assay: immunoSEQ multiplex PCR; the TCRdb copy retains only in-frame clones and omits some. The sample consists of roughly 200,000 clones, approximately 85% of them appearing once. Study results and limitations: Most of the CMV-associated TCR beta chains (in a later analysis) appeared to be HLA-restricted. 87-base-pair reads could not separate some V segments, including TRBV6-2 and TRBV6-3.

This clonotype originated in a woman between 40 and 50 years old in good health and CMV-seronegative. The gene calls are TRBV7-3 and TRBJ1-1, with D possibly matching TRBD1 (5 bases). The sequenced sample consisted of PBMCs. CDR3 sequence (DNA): TGTGCCAGCAGCTTGACAGAGCGGGGCACTGAAGCTTTCTTT. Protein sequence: CASSLTERGTEAFF. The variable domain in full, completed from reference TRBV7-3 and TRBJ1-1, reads GAGVSQTPSNKVTEKGKYVELRCDPISGHTALYWYRQSLGQGPEFLIYFQGTGAADDSGLPNDRFFAVRPEGSVSTLKIQRTERGDSAVYLCASSLTERGTEAFFGQGTRLTVV.